The source of this TCR beta chain is a study of blood T cell repertoires in COVID-19 (TCRdb year 2020). Describing the broader study: Samples covering the acute and convalescent phases of COVID-19 were provided by collaborators in the United States, Italy and Spain. The dataset comprised deeply sampled blood TCRbeta repertoires from subjects exposed to, actively infected with, or recovered from COVID-19. The prospective study material was composed of cDNA or gDNA derived from T cells, B-cell-depleted T cells, or PBMCs. The samples were drawn from two sources: the first 160 participants of the ongoing ImmuneRACE study, and about 1,300 subjects contributed by 6 global collaborators. A freely available public database, intended as a resource for researchers studying the immune response to SARS-CoV-2, is where the repertoires were released. Where available, HLA class I and class II types were taken from metadata supplied by the sample provider and were not determined by assay-based typing. Sample metadata almost always included a de-identified subject ID, COVID-19 status, age in years and sex. What the research found in general, with its limitations: How much clinical and demographic metadata was included differed by source and by participant, and the metadata was provided uncurated.

In the prospective study, participants were about 18 to 95 years old, resided in about two dozen geographic areas of the United States, and were enrolled through a virtual design. To assign participants to cohorts, the prospective study relied on clinical history that participants themselves reported in a screening survey and a study questionnaire. Recovered participants in ImmuneRACE Cohort 3 were defined by two consecutive negative NP/OP PCR tests, clearance by a healthcare professional, or resolution of symptoms. Mobile phlebotomists in the prospective study collected whole blood, serum and a nasopharyngeal or oropharyngeal swab from every participant. Over a roughly two-month period, participants in the prospective study had the option of providing additional blood draws and questionnaires. Prospective study blood samples were shipped either frozen or at room temperature before DNA extraction.

TCRbeta CDR3 regions were amplified from genomic DNA using the immunoSEQ Assay, a bias-controlled multiplex PCR. As for how the authors treated the data: Nucleated cell counts per sample were estimated from amplification of reference gene primers within the assay. To quantify the absolute abundance of each unique TCRbeta CDR3 rearrangement, sequence reads were collapsed and filtered. For each sample, productive Simpson clonality was calculated as the square root of Simpson's diversity index over productive rearrangements. The immuneACCESS repertoire file appears here via TCRdb, limited to in-frame rearrangements. These files lack a portion of the clones; in checked studies, under half of the deficit traces to unresolved V genes, and the cause of the others is not known. The DNA gave D and trimming, while V, J and clone size come from that table. This sample comprises roughly 340,000 clones, approximately 90% of them detected only once. The top ten hold approximately 1% of the sample.

To note about this clone: What antigen it recognizes has not been identified. No much larger clone is present one base from it, and per-base qualities are unavailable.

This receptor was identified in a man between 18 and 29 years old who had recovered from COVID-19. The sequenced material came from PBMCs or T cells enriched from blood (not recorded which).

This receptor carries the CDR3 CASSPTGTQNEKLFF. The nucleotide sequence reads as follows: TGTGCCAGCTCACCGACCGGGACACAGAATGAAAAACTGTTTTTT. The chain links TRBV18 with TRBJ1-4; a weak D assignment points to TRBD1 (6 bases agree). V was cut back by 3 bases and J by 5 bases, leaving a gap of 13 bases between them. The CDR3 spans 15 residues, from the cysteine through the phenylalanine. Solely the CDR3 DNA is kept, with 45 bases framed from the first base. CDR1 and CDR2 are read off the germline V gene as KGHSH and LQKENI.